This T cell receptor beta chain was sequenced in a study of CD8 T cells in ankylosing spondylitis. Points from the study as a whole: Apparently characteristic of ankylosing spondylitis blood was a TCR beta motif (about 8 highly homologous variants). Reportedly, significant enrichment of disease-linked clones occurred in matched ankylosing spondylitis synovial fluid. Existing reports had already noted some motif variants in reactive arthritis synovial fluid and blood.

In this sample, this clonotype turned up many times. What it binds is not known. Trimming at V came to 3 bases and at J to 7 bases, leaving 7 bases not matched to a gene. In germline, CDR1 is LNHDA, CDR2 SQIVND (reference sequence). This CDR3 region has 15 residues. A quantitative 5'-RACE method, one with molecular barcodes, was used to make TCR beta libraries. TCRdb redid the calling of the 5' RACE reads with MiXCR, one entry per CDR3 protein. Among hundreds of thousands of distinct CDR3 sequences listed, approximately 8.4% were seen once. The chain recombines TRBV19 with TRBJ2-7, with 12 nucleotides matching TRBD2. The clonotype comes from a female donor with ankylosing spondylitis or in good health (not recorded which). Sequenced material: blood, either unsorted or a sorted T cell fraction (not recorded which). CDR3 in amino acids: CASSISSGRAGEQYF. DNA of the CDR3: TGTGCCAGTAGTATCTCTAGCGGGAGGGCCGGTGAGCAGTACTTC. Looking up the rest from reference TRBV19 and TRBJ2-7 gives the full variable domain: DGGITQSPKYLFRKEGQNVTLSCEQNLNHDAMYWYRQDPGQGLRLIYYSQIVNDFQKGDIAEGYSVSREKKESFPLTVTSAQKNPTAFYLCASSISSGRAGEQYFGPGTRLTVT.